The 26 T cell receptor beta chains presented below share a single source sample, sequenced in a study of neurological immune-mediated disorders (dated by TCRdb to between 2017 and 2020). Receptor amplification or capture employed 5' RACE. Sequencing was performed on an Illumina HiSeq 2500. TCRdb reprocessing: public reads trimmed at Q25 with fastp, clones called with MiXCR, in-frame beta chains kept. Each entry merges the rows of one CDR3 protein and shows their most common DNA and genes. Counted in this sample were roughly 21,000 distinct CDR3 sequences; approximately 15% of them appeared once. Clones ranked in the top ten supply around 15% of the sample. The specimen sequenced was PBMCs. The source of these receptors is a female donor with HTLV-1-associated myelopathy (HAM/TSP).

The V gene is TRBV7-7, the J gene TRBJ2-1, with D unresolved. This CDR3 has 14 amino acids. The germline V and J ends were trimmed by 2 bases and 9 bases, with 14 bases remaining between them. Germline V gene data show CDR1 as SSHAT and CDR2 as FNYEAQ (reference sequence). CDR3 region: CASSLSSGVPEQFF. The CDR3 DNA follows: TGTGCCAGCAGCTTAAGTTCTGGCGTACCTGAGCAGTTCTTC.

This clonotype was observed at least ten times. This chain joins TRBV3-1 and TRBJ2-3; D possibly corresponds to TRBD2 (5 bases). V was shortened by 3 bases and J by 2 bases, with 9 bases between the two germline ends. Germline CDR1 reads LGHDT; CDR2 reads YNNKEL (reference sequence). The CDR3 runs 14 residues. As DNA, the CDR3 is TGTGCCAGCAGCCAGCTGACTACCACAGATACGCAGTATTTT. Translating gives CASSQLTTTDTQYF.

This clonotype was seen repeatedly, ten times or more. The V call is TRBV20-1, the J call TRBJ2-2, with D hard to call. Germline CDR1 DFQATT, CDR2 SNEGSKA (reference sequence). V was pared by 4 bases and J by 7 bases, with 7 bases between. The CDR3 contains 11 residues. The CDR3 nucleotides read TGCAGTGCTATCTCTCTCGGGGAGCTGTTTTTT. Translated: CSAISLGELFF.

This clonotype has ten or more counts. The chain's CDR3 is CSAQDAGRGSGETQYF. CDR3 nucleotides: TGCAGTGCTCAAGACGCCGGCAGGGGGTCTGGAGAGACCCAGTACTTC. The chain joins TRBV20-1 to TRBJ2-5, with 7 bases aligning to TRBD1. The CDR3 sequence is 16 residues long. After removal of 5 bases from V and 4 bases from J, the junction contained 16 bases not matched to a gene. The germline gives CDR1 DFQATT, CDR2 SNEGSKA (reference sequence).

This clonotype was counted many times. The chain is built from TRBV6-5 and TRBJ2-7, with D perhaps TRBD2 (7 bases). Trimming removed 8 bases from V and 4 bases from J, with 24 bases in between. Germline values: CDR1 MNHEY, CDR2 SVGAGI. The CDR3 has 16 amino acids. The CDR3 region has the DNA TGTGCCAGCCGTGCAACCCTCGGGGGGCTGTTTTACGAGCAGTACTTC. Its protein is CASRATLGGLFYEQYF.

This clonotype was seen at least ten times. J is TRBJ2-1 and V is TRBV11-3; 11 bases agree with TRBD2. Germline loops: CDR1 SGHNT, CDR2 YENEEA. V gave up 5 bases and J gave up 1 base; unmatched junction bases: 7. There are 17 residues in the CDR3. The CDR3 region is CASSPGVAGGSYNEQFF. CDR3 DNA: TGTGCCAGCAGCCCCGGAGTAGCGGGGGGGTCCTACAATGAGCAGTTCTTC.

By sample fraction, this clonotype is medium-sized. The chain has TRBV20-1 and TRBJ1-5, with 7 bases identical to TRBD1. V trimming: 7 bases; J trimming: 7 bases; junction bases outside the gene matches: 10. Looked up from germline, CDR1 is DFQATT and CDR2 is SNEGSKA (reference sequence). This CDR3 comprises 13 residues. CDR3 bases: TGCAGTGTTAAGGTCAGGGGGAAGCAGCCCCAGCATTTT. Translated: CSVKVRGKQPQHF.

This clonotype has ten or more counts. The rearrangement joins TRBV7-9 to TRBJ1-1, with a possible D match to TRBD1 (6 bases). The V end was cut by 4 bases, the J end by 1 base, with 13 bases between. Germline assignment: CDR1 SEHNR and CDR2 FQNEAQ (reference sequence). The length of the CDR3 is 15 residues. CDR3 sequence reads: CASSSPSTGNTEAFF. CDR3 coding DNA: TGTGCCAGCAGCTCTCCGTCGACAGGGAACACTGAAGCTTTCTTT.

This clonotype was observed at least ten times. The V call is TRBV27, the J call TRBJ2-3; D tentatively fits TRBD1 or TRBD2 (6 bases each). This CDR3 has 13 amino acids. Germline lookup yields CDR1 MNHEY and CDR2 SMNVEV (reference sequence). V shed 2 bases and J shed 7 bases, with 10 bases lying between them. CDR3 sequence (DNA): TGTGCCAGCAGTTTAAAGGGGGGTAATACGCAGTATTTT. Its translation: CASSLKGGNTQYF.

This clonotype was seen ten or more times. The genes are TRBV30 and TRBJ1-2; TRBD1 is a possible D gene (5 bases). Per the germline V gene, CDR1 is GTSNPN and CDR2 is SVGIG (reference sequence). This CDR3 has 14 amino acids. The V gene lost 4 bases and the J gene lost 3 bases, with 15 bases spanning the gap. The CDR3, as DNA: TGTGCCTGGACCCTGCCCGACAGCGACTATGGCTACACCTTC. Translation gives CAWTLPDSDYGYTF. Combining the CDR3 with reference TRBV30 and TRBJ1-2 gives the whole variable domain SQTIHQWPATLVQPVGSPLSLECTVEGTSNPNLYWYRQAAGRGLQLLFYSVGIGQISSEVPQNLSASRPQDRQFILSSKKLLLSDSGFYLCAWTLPDSDYGYTFGSGTRLTVV.

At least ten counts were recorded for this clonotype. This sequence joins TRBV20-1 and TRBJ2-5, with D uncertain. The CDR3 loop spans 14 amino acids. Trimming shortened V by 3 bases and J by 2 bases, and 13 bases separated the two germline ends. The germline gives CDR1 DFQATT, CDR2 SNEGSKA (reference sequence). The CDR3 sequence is CSARIGQQQETQYF. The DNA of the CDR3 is TGCAGTGCTAGGATTGGCCAGCAACAAGAGACCCAGTACTTC.

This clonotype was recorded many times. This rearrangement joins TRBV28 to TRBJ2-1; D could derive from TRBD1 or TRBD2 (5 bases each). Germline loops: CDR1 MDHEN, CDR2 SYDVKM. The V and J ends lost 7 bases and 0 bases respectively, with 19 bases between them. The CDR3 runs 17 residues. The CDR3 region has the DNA TGTGCCAGCACCCCCGCCGGGACCCCGAGCTCCTACAATGAGCAGTTCTTC. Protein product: CASTPAGTPSSYNEQFF.

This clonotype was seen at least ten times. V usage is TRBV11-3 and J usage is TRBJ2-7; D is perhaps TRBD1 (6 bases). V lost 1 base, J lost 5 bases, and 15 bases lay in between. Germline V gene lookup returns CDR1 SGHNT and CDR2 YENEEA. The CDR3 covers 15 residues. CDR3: CASSLVGTGKNEQYF. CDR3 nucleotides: TGTGCCAGCAGCTTAGTGGGTACAGGGAAGAACGAGCAGTACTTC.

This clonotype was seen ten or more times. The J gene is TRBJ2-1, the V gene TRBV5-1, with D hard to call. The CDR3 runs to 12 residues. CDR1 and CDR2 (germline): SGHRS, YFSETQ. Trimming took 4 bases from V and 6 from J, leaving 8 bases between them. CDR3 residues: CASSLNGNEQFF. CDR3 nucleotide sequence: TGCGCCAGCAGCCTCAACGGCAATGAGCAGTTCTTC.

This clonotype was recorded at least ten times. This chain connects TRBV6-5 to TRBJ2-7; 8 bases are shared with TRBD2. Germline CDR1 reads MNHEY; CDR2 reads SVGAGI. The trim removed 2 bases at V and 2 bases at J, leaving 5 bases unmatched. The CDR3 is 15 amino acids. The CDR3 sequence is CASSYVSGTPYEQYF. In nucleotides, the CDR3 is TGTGCCAGCAGTTACGTTAGCGGGACCCCCTACGAGCAGTACTTC.

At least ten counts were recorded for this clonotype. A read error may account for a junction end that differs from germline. The CDR3 nucleotides read TGTGCCAGCAGTCCCAGAGGACAGGGGGCGGCTTTTTTCTTC. Its translation is CASSPRGQGAAFFF. The chain employs TRBV28 and TRBJ1-2; the match to TRBD1 covers 11 bases. The CDR3 totals 14 residues. Germline CDR1 and CDR2: MDHEN and SYDVKM.

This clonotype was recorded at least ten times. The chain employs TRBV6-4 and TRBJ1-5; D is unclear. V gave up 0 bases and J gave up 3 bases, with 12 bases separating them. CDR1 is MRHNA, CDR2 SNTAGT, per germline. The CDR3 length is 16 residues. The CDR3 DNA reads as TGTGCCAGCAGTGACTCGAGGGTCCGGTACAATCAGCCCCAGCATTTT. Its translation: CASSDSRVRYNQPQHF.

As DNA, the CDR3 is TGTGCCTCCACCCAGGTGAATACGCAGTATTTT. This sequence encodes CASTQVNTQYF. The rearrangement joins TRBV12-3 or TRBV12-4 to TRBJ2-3; D is unresolved. The CDR3 has 11 amino acids. Between the trimmed V and J ends, which lost 11 bases and 7 bases, there was a span of 13 bases.

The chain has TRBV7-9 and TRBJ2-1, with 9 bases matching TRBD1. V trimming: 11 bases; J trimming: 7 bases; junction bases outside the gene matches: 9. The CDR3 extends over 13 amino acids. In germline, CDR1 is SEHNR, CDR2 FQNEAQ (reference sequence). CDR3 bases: TGTGCCCTCAAGGGGGACAGGGCGAATGAGCAGTTCTTC. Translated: CALKGDRANEQFF.

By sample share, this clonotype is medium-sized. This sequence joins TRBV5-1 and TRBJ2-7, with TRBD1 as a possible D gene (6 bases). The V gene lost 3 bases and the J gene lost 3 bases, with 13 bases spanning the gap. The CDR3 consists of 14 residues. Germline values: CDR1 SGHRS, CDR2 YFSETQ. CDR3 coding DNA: TGCGCCAGCAGCTCCGATTGGACAGTCTACGAGCAGTACTTC. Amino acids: CASSSDWTVYEQYF.

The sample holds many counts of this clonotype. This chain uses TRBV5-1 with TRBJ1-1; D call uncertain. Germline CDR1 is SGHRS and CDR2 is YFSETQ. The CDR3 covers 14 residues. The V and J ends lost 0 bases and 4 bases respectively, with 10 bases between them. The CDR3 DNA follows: TGCGCCAGCAGCTTGGGTTCCGGCGGCACTGAAGCTTTCTTT. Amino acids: CASSLGSGGTEAFF.

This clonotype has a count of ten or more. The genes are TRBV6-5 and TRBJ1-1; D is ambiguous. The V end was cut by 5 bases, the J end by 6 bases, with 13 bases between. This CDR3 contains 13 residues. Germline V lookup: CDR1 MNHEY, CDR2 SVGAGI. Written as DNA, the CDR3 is TGTGCCAGCAGTAACAACCCTGAGGCTGAAGCTTTCTTT. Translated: CASSNNPEAEAFF.

CDR3 region: CASSLNLIGQGFNEQFF. CDR3 nucleotide sequence: TGCGCCAGCAGTCTGAACCTTATTGGACAGGGGTTCAATGAGCAGTTCTTC. The V call is TRBV5-1, the J call TRBJ2-1, with 9 bases fitting TRBD1. From germline, CDR1 is SGHRS and CDR2 YFSETQ. Trimming removed 5 bases from V and 6 bases from J; junction bases left unmatched: 15. This CDR3 region has 17 residues. Based on the CDR3 plus reference TRBV5-1 and TRBJ2-1, the full variable domain is KAGVTQTPRYLIKTRGQQVTLSCSPISGHRSVSWYQQTPGQGLQFLFEYFSETQRNKGNFPGRFSGRQFSNSRSEMNVSTLELGDSALYLCASSLNLIGQGFNEQFFGPGTRLTVL.

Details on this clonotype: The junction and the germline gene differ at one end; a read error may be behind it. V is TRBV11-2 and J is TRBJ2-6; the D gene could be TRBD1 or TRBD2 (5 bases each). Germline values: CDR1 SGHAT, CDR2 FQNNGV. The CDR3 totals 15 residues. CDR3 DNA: TGTGCCAGCAGCTTGATGGAGGCTGGGGCCAACTTCCTGACTTTC. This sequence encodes CASSLMEAGANFLTF.

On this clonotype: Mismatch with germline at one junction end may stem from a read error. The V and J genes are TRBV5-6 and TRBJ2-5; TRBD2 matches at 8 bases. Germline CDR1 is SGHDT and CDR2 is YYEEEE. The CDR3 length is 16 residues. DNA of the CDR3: TGTGTCAGCAGCTTGGGAGCGGGGGACATCCAAGAGACCCAGTACTTC. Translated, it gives CVSSLGAGDIQETQYF.

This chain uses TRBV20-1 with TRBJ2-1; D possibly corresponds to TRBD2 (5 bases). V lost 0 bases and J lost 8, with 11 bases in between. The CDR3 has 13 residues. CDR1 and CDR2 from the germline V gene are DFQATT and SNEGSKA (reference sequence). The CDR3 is CSARDWTWYEQFF. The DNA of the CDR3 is TGCAGTGCTAGAGATTGGACTTGGTATGAGCAGTTCTTC.